The T cell receptor (beta chain) under discussion was sequenced for a study of beta chain features in type 1 diabetes (dated by TCRdb to between 2017 and 2018). About the full investigation: Mean age, gender distribution, total cell number and subset yield did not differ between patients and healthy donors. A total of some 100,000,000 sorted cells were examined across all samples, and a strong correlation was observed between cell number per subset and RNA yield. In the study, recently diagnosed type 1 diabetes patients and matched healthy donors were compared on the TCRB repertoires of their sorted circulating CD4+ T cell subsets. Regulatory and stem cell-like memory subsets were obtained from only 8 patients and roughly 8 healthy donors, while naive and central memory subsets were obtained from all 28 donors.

All of the isolated RNA was reverse transcribed with the High Capacity cDNA Reverse Transcription Kit, so expressed TCRB transcripts were sequenced. Deep immunoSEQ sequencing was performed on naive, central memory and regulatory T cell samples, with an average of about 3.6 million total reads per sample. Sorted cells were lysed in RLT buffer, and RNA was extracted using DNase-treated RNeasy Micro or Mini kits according to cell number. Each cell subset was processed separately to prevent cross-contamination, with patient and healthy donor samples processed together. TCRB sequences were amplified from cDNA with the immunoSEQ multiplex PCR, producing 87-bp fragments spanning the CDR3 region. The amplicons were sequenced using the Illumina HiSeq platform. The original methods were these. Synthetic template baselines were used to correct PCR bias computationally, reads within Hamming distance 2 were collapsed together, and singletons that could not be merged were discarded. Reads were aligned against IMGT to assign V, D and J genes, CDR3 length and insertions or deletions at six rearrangement sites. Within each subset, clonotype counts were normalized to sorted cell number, and only after that were true diversity and Gini coefficients computed with the tcR R package. The overlap coefficient, calculated on TCRB nucleotide sequences, was used to quantify repertoire sharing. As a proxy for the pre-selection repertoire, out-of-frame TCRB sequences from naive cells were analyzed. TCRdb's version of the immuneACCESS table is confined to in-frame rearrangements and falls short of the full clone set. An unresolved V gene accounts for under half of the shortfall where checked; the remainder is of unknown origin. V, J and clone size are those of that table, while D and trimming were read from the DNA. In all, the sample holds fewer than 550,000 clones, and 9.5% to 12% of those were seen once. 0.035% to 0.05% of the sample rests with the top ten.

Each donor gave one peripheral blood draw, roughly 120 mL on average, collected into heparinised tubes. A BD FACSAria II and a panel including CD45RO, CCR7, CD25, CD127, CD95 and CD27 were used to sort naive, central memory, regulatory and stem cell-like memory CD4+ T cells. All sorted populations exceeded 95% purity. PBMCs were isolated right away by Lymphoprep density gradient centrifugation and were stained directly, without culture. So that batch effects would be minimized, each experiment stained and sorted samples in pairs, pairing one healthy donor with one patient. In the case of this clone: Its antigen remains unidentified. No base-level quality is on record; no much larger clone is a single base apart.

Overall results and qualifications from the work: Naive, central memory and regulatory TCRB repertoires appeared more similar among patients than among healthy donors. Because cDNA was sequenced instead of genomic DNA, activated cells with high expression could be over-represented, although the groups did not differ in activation or CD3 levels. Patients with type 1 diabetes made fewer insertions and deleted more nucleotides at VDJ recombination sites, implying thymic rearrangement abnormalities. Type 1 diabetes patients showed a moderate but significant shortening of TCRB CDR3 length in all four CD4+ subsets. PCR may preferentially amplify shorter templates, but because patient and control samples were amplified and corrected together, any resulting skew would affect both groups equally. Because the HLA sub-analyses included only small numbers of individuals, any influence of HLA type on TCRB rearrangement was left unresolved.

The CDR3, cysteine through phenylalanine, is 13 amino acids long. Only the CDR3 region is kept as DNA, spanning 39 bases read in frame from base 1. V is cut by 10 bases and J by 0 bases, and the space between the germline ends is 11 bases. Taken from the germline V gene (reference sequence), the CDR1 and CDR2 loops are LNHDA and SQIVND. This receptor was taken from a young woman in good health. Here the chain combines TRBV19 and TRBJ2-3, with the D gene too uncertain to name. The sample was naive CD4+ T cells from blood. The cell subset or site label here, explained by the study, means: true naive CD4+ T cells. CDR3 region: CATNGQSTDTQYF. In nucleotides, the sequence is TGTGCCACTAACGGCCAGAGCACAGATACGCAGTATTTT.